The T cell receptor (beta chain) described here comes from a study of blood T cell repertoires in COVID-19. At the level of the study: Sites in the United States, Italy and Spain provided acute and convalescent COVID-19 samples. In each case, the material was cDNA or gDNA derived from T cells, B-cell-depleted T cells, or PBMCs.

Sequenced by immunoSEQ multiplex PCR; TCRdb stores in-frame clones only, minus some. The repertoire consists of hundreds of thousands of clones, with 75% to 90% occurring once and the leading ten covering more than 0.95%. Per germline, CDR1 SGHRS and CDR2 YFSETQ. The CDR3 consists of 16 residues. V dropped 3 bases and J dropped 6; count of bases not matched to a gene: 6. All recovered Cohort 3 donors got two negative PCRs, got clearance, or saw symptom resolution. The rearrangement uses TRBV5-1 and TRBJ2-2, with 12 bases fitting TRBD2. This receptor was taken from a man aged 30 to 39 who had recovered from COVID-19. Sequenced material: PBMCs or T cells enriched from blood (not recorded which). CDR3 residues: CASSSLAGGPSGELFF. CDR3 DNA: TGCGCCAGCAGCTCTCTAGCGGGAGGGCCCTCCGGGGAGCTGTTTTTT.